The sequence of this T cell receptor (beta chain) was determined in a study of breast tumors, draining lymph nodes, adjacent tissues. A few counts support this clonotype. What it binds is unknown. Study observations and caveats: That most tumor T cells come from lymph nodes remained unproven. Tumors had less TCR diversity than lymph nodes, more than nontumor tissue.

MiXCR was run by TCRdb on the multiplex PCR reads, yielding one entry per CDR3 protein. Of nearly 110,000 distinct CDR3 sequences listed, 30% are singletons. Breast cancer patients provided tissue from their axillary draining lymph nodes. This CDR3 is built from 13 residues. V was clipped by 4 bases and J by 1 base, with 7 bases between them. The germline V gene has CDR1 LNHDA and CDR2 SQIVND (reference sequence). This sequence originates from a female donor with breast cancer. Some clones in this sample may be carry-over from other donors' samples. What was sequenced was axillary lymph node tissue. The chain uses TRBV19 and TRBJ1-1; maybe TRBD1 (6 bases). The CDR3 region is CASSTRGNTEAFF. For the CDR3, the DNA is TGTGCCAGTAGTACCAGGGGGAACACTGAAGCTTTCTTT.